The clone carrying this T cell receptor (beta chain) was observed many times. This sample stems from a study of blood T cells in healthy people across ages. This CDR3 comprises 15 residues. In germline, CDR1 is DFQATT, CDR2 SNEGSKA (reference sequence). V was clipped by 3 bases and J by 5 bases, with 14 bases between them. Together with a sample-barcoded 5' primer, a J-beta primer mix was included in a second PCR lasting roughly 6 to 12 cycles. Each CDR3 protein gets one entry after TCRdb re-called the 5' RACE reads with MiXCR. The sample has hundreds of thousands of distinct CDR3 sequences; 35% to 50% are singletons.

The chain couples TRBV20-1 to TRBJ1-6; D is unclear. The receptor was isolated from a man older than 75 in good health. The sequenced sample was blood. The chain's CDR3 is CSASRASTNNSPLHF. Written as DNA, the CDR3 is TGCAGTGCTAGTCGGGCCAGCACAAATAATTCACCCCTCCACTTT.